This TCR beta chain appears in the sequencing data of a study of early stage breast cancer tumors (dated by TCRdb to 2016 to 2017). For the study in its entirety: Of the roughly 16 invasive breast tumors, around twelve were found to be estrogen receptor-positive, progesterone receptor-positive and HER2-negative. Eight of the 12 ER+/PR+/HER2- tumors were invasive ductal carcinomas, while the other four were invasive lobular carcinomas. On average, each sample had roughly 10-fold read coverage. The samples as a whole yielded 2 million to 3 million detected templates, corresponding to roughly 1 million unique clonotypes. The investigation overall reported the following: Greater similarity was observed between blood and normal breast repertoires than between blood and tumor repertoires, and tumor was distinguished from normal in about 90% of the 16 patients when each tissue was compared with blood. Chain pairing and functional markers such as CD4, CD8 and FOXP3 were missed by bulk genomic DNA sequencing of unsorted cells. Analysis by tumor subtype was prevented by the small cohort size. Compared with adjacent normal breast tissue, tumors had higher clonality and approximately 2.5-fold greater T cell density. Enriched TCRB sequences shared across patients were mostly commonly generated sequences, unlikely to play an important role in the tumor microenvironment.

This clone is medium-sized (0.01 to 0.1%) in its sample. Its antigen is currently not known. Base qualities are missing; no much larger clone stands one base away. Every sample was amplified as two independent genomic DNA replicates, using roughly 0.5 ug for blood and about 1.6 ug for tumor or normal breast. Following the manufacturer's instructions, the ImmunoSeq Intro kit was used to carry out TCRB sequencing on genomic DNA. Multiplex PCR was run for approximately 29 cycles using proprietary primers and spike-in control sequences for absolute quantification. Single-end 150-bp reads were used to sequence an 87-bp fragment spanning the CDR3 and the flanking V and J genes. Seven samples, each with two replicates, were multiplexed per lane of an Illumina MiSeq using version 3.0 chemistry. Per the source publication's procedure: The vendor's proprietary pipeline processed the raw data and merged both replicates into a single result for each sample. Clonotypes were defined as productive rearrangements sharing the V-gene family, CDR3 amino acid sequence and J-gene segment. Clonality was computed as 1 minus the normalized Shannon entropy (Pielou evenness) of TCRB abundances. To estimate T cell density, the total number of templates was divided by the number of input cells, which was inferred from the amount of DNA input. Recon, run with its default parameters, was used to estimate overall repertoire diversity and clonality. Tumor-enriched clonotypes were defined as having over 0.1% abundance in tumor and at least 32-fold higher abundance than in normal breast. The table was pulled from immuneACCESS by TCRdb, which kept in-frame rearrangements only. Such tables lose some clones; where checked, under half of the loss comes from unresolved V genes, and the rest has no known cause. The V and J calls and clone size come from that table; D and trimming were worked out from the DNA. The table for this sample lists roughly 40,000 clones; about 78% of them were counted only once. Clones ranked in the top ten supply roughly 6.8% of the sample.

The study profiled bulk TCR beta-chain repertoires in matched peripheral blood, tumor and adjacent normal breast tissue taken from about 16 patients with early-stage breast cancer. Before surgery, whole blood (about 5-10 mL) was collected into EDTA tubes and processed within 2 hours. Peripheral blood mononuclear cells were isolated by Ficoll-Paque centrifugation in SepMate-50 tubes. PBMCs were cryopreserved in around 90% FBS with roughly 10% DMSO in aliquots of about 1.8 to 4 million cells and stored in liquid nitrogen. Genomic DNA was extracted with the Qiagen AllPrep DNA/RNA Mini kit. Sequenced input: blood. This TCR was sampled from a person aged 45-60 years with breast cancer.

The encoded CDR3 is CASSLDRGRSPLHF. The DNA is as follows: TGTGCCAGCAGCCTAGACAGGGGTCGTTCACCCCTCCACTTT. The chain uses TRBV7-8 and TRBJ1-6; 8 nucleotides in the junction match TRBD1. Trimming takes 5 bases off V and 9 bases off J; junction bases not matched to a gene: 6. The CDR3, from cysteine to phenylalanine, totals 14 residues. The retained sequence is limited to the CDR3, 42 bases, with the frame set at the first base. Reading the germline V gene gives CDR1 SGHVS and CDR2 FQNEAQ.